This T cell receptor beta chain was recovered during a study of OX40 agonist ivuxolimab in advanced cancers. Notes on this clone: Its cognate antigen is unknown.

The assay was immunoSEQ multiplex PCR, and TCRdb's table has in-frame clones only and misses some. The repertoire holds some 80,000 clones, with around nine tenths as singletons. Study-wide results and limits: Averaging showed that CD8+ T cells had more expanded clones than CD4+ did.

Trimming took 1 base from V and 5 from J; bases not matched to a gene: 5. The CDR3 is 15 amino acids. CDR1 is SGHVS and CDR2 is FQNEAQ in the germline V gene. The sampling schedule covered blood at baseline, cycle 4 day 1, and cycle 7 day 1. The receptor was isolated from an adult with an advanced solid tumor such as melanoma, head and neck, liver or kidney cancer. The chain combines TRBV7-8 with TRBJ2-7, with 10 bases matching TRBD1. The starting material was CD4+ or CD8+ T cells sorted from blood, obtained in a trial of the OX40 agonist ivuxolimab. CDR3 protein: CASSLVGQGGDEQYF. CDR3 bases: TGTGCCAGCAGCTTAGTCGGACAGGGGGGCGACGAGCAGTACTTC.